The 5 T cell receptor beta chains listed next were all sequenced from one sample in a study of long-term antiretroviral therapy in people with HIV. Samples were assayed with immunoSEQ v3.0 at survey level. Assay used: immunoSEQ multiplex PCR; TCRdb lists only in-frame clones, some missing. The sample lists some 15,000 clones, more than 75% occurring once. This specimen consisted of unsorted PBMCs, obtained 6.9 years after starting antiretroviral therapy. Source of these receptors: a man aged 50 or older with HIV.

The chain links TRBV4-3 to TRBJ1-3; D is undetermined. Germline V CDR1 and CDR2: LGHNA, YSLEER. The V end was cut by 0 bases, the J end by 1 base, with 7 bases between. The CDR3 is 15 residues long. CDR3 DNA: TGCGCCAGCAGCCAAGAGTCGAGTTCTGGAAACACCATATATTTT. It translates to CASSQESSSGNTIYF.

The CDR3 loop reads CASSFPGRRNEKLFF. For the CDR3, the DNA is TGTGCCAGCAGTTTTCCGGGACGCCGTAATGAAAAACTGTTTTTT. V usage is TRBV28 and J usage is TRBJ1-4; D is perhaps TRBD1 (5 bases). V dropped 3 bases and J dropped 4 bases, with 12 bases sitting between them. The CDR3 is 15 amino acids. CDR1 and CDR2 from the germline V gene are MDHEN and SYDVKM.

The genes are TRBV7-8 and TRBJ2-7, with 7 bases lining up with TRBD2. Germline V gene sequence: CDR1 SGHVS, CDR2 FQNEAQ. V shed 4 bases and J 2 bases; nucleotides not matched to a gene: 5. The CDR3 consists of 14 residues. CDR3 in amino acids: CASSYGGIAYEQYF. The DNA of the CDR3 is TGTGCCAGCAGCTACGGGGGGATTGCCTACGAGCAGTACTTC.

The rearrangement joins TRBV7-2 to TRBJ2-7; the D is unclear. Trimming cost V 2 bases and J 3 bases, with 14 bases left between them. Looked up from germline, CDR1 is SGHTA and CDR2 is FQGNSA. The CDR3 sequence is 15 residues long. The CDR3 coding sequence is TGTGCCAGCAGCTTAACAGCCTCAGCCTACTACGAGCAGTACTTC. Protein: CASSLTASAYYEQYF.

This chain joins TRBV5-1 and TRBJ2-7; 7 nucleotides align to TRBD1. The CDR3 runs 15 residues. Germline V CDR1 and CDR2: SGHRS, YFSETQ. V dropped 0 bases and J dropped 1; count of bases not matched to a gene: 4. The CDR3 is CASSLGTGFSYEQYF. Written as DNA, the CDR3 is TGCGCCAGCAGCTTGGGGACAGGATTTTCCTACGAGCAGTACTTC.